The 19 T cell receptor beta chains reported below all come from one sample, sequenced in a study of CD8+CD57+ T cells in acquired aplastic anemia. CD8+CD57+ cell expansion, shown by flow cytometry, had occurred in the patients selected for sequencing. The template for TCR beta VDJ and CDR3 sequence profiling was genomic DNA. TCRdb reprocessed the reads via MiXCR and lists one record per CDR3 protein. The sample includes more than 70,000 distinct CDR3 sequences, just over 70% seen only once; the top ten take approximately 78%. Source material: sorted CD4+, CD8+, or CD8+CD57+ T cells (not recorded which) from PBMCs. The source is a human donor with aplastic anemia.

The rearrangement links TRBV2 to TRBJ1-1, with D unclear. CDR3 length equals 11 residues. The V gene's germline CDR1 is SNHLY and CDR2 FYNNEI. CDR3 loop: CAQPLSTEAFF. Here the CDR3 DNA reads TGTGCGCAGCCACTTTCCACTGAAGCTTTCTTT.

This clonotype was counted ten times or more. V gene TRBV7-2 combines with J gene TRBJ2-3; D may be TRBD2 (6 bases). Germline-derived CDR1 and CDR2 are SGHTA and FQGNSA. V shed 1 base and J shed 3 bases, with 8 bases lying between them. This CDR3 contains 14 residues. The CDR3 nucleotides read TGTGCCAGCAGCTTAGACGCGGGGACAGATACGCAGTATTTT. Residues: CASSLDAGTDTQYF.

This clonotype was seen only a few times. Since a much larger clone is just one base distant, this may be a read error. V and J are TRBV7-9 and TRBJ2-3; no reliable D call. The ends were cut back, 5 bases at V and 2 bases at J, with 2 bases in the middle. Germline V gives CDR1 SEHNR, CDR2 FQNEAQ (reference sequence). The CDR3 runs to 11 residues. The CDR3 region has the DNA TGTGCCAGCAGCGACACAGATACGCAGTATTTT. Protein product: CASSDTDTQYF.

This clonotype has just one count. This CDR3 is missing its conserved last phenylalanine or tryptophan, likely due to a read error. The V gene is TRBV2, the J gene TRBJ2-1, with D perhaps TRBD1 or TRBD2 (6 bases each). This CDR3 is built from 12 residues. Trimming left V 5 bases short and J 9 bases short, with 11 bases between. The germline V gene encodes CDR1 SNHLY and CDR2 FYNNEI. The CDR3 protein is CASSLGGTEQFL. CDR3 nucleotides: TGTGCCAGCAGTCTGGGGGGCACTGAGCAGTTCCTC.

CDR3 DNA: TGCAGTGCTAGAGTGAACTCTGGAAACACCATATATTTT. Residues: CSARVNSGNTIYF. The chain couples TRBV20-1 to TRBJ1-3; D not certain. The CDR3 has 13 amino acids. V lost 1 base, J lost 0 bases, and 4 bases lay in between. Germline CDR1 and CDR2: DFQATT and SNEGSKA (reference sequence).

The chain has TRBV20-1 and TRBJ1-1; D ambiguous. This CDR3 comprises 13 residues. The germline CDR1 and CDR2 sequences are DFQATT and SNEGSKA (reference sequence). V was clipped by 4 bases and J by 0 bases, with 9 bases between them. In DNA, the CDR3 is TGCAGTGCTAACTTATGGGTGAACACTGAAGCTTTCTTT. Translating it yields CSANLWVNTEAFF.

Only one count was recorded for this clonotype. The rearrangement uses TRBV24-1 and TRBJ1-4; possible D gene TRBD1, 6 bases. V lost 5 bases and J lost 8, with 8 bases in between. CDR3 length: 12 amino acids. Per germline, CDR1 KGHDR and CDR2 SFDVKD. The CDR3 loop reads CATSGGGEKLFF. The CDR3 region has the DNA TGTGCCACCAGTGGCGGGGGCGAAAAACTGTTTTTT.

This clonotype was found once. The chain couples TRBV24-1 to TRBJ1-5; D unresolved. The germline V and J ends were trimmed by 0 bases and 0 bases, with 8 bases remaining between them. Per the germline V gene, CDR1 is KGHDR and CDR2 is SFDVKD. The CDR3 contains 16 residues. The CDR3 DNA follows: TGTGCCACCAGTGATTTGTGGCGGGATAGCAATCAGCCCCAGCATTTT. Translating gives CATSDLWRDSNQPQHF.

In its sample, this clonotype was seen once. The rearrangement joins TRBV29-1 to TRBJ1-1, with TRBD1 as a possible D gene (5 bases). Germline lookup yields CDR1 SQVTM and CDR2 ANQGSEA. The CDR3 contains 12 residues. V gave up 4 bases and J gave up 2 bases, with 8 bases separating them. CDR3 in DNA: TGCAGCGTTGGACAGCTCAACACTGAAGCTTTCTTT. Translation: CSVGQLNTEAFF.

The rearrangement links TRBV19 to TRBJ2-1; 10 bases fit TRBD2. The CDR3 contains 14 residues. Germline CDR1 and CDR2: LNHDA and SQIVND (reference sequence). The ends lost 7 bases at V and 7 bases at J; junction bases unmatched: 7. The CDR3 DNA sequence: TGTGCCAGTATTGGAGCGGGGGGGGTTAATGAGCAGTTCTTC. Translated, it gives CASIGAGGVNEQFF. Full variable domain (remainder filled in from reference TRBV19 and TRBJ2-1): DGGITQSPKYLFRKEGQNVTLSCEQNLNHDAMYWYRQDPGQGLRLIYYSQIVNDFQKGDIAEGYSVSREKKESFPLTVTSAQKNPTAFYLCASIGAGGVNEQFFGPGTRLTVL.

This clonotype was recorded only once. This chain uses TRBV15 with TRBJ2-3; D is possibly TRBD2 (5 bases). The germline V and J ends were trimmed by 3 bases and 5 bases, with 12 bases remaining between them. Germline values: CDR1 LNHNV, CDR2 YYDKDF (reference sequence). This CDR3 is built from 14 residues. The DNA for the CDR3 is TGTGCCACCAGCAGCCCGGTAGGAGGAGATACGCAGTATTTT. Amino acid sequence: CATSSPVGGDTQYF.

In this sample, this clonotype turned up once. The CDR3, as DNA: TGTGCCATCAGTTACGACAACAATCAGCCCCAGCATTTT. It yields the protein CAISYDNNQPQHF. The chain recombines TRBV10-3 with TRBJ1-5, with D unresolved. The CDR3 contains 13 residues. The germline gives CDR1 ENHRY, CDR2 SYGVKD. V was pared by 5 bases and J by 3 bases, with 8 bases between.

This CDR3 is CSARDETGKGGTQYF. CDR3 bases: TGCAGTGCTAGGGATGAAACAGGGAAAGGAGGTACGCAGTATTTT. The chain combines TRBV20-1 with TRBJ2-3; perhaps TRBD1 as D (6 bases). Trimming stripped 3 bases from V and 8 bases from J, with 21 bases between. The CDR3 runs 15 residues. Germline V gene data show CDR1 as DFQATT and CDR2 as SNEGSKA (reference sequence).

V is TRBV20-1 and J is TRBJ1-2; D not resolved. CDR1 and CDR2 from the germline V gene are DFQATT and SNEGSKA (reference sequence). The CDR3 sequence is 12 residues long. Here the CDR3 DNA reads TGCAGCGGCGGCCGAGCTAACTATGGCTACACCTTC. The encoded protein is CSGGRANYGYTF.

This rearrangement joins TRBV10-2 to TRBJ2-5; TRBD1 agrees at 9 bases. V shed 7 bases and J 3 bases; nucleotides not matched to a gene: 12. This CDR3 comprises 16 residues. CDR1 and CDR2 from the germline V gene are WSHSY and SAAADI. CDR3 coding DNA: TGCGCCAGCAACCAAGGTCTGGGACAGGGAAAAGAGACCCAGTACTTC. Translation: CASNQGLGQGKETQYF.

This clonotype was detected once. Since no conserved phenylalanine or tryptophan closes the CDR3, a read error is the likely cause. The CDR3 loop is CASSPEGRRDRSHEQYS. CDR3 sequence (DNA): TGTGCCAGCAGCCCGGAGGGACGCCGGGACAGGTCTCACGAGCAGTACTCC. V and J are TRBV4-2 and TRBJ2-7; 8 bases are shared with TRBD1. This CDR3 region has 17 residues. In germline, CDR1 is LGHNA, CDR2 YNFKEQ. V lost 4 bases to trimming and J lost 5 bases; unmatched junction nucleotides: 16.

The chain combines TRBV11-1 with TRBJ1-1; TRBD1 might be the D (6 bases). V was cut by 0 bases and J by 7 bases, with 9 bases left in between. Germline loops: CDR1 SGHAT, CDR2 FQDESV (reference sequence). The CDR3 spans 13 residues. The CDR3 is CASSLAMDSEAFF. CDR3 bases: TGTGCCAGCAGCTTAGCGATGGACAGTGAAGCTTTCTTT.

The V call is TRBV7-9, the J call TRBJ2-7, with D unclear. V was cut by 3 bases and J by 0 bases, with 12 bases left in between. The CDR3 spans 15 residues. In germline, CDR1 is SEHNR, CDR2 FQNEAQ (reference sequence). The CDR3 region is CASSFGRSSSYEQYF. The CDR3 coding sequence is TGTGCCAGCAGCTTTGGACGGTCCAGCTCCTACGAGCAGTACTTC.

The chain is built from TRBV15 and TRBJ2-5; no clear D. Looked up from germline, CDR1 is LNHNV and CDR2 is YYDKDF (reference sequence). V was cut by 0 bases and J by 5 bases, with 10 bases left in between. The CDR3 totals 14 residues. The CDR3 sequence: CATSRESTWETQYF. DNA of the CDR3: TGTGCCACCAGCAGAGAATCTACCTGGGAGACCCAGTACTTC.